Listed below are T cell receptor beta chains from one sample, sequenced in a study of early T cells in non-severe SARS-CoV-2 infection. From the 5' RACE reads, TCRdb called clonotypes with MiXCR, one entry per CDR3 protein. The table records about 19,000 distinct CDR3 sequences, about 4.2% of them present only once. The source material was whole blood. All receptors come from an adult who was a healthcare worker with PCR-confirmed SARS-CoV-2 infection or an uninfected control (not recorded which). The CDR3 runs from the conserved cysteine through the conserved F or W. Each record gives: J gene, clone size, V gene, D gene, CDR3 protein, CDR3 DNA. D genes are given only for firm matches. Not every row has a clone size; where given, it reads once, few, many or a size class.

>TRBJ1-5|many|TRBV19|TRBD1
CASRPITGDSNQPQHF
TGTGCCAGTCGCCCGATCACAGGGGATAGCAATCAGCCCCAGCATTTT
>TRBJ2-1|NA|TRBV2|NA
CASSESGTQNNEQFF
TGTGCCAGCAGTGAATCAGGGACGCAGAACAATGAGCAGTTCTTC
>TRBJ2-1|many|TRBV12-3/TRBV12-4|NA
CASSPRTAFGVEQFF
TGTGCCAGCAGTCCAAGGACAGCGTTCGGTGTTGAGCAGTTCTTC
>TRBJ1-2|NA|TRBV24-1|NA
CATSDSTGGPYTF
TGTGCCACCAGTGATTCCACCGGTGGCCCCTACACCTTC
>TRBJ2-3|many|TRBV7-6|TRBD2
CASSLARGRVADTQYF
TGTGCCAGCAGCTTGGCTCGGGGGAGGGTCGCAGATACGCAGTATTTT
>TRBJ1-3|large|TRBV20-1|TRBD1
CSAGDRSSGNTIYF
TGCAGTGCTGGGGACAGAAGCTCTGGAAACACCATATATTTT
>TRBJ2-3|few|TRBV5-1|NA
CASSLMAGANTDTQYF
TGCGCCAGCAGCTTGATGGCGGGGGCCAACACAGATACGCAGTATTTT
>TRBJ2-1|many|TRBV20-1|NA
CSARDVAISYNEQFF
TGCAGTGCTAGAGATGTGGCGATATCCTACAATGAGCAGTTCTTC
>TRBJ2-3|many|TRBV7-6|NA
CASSLGLSTDTQYF
TGTGCCAGCAGCTTGGGACTTAGCACAGATACGCAGTATTTT
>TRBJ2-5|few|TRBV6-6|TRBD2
CASSYSGRGYQETQYF
TGTGCCAGCAGTTACTCAGGGCGGGGGTACCAAGAGACCCAGTACTTC
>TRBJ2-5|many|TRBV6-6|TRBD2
CASSTTSGGAEETQYF
TGTGCCAGCAGTACAACTAGCGGGGGGGCCGAGGAGACCCAGTACTTC
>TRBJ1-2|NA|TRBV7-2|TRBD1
CASSSPTGERGYTF
TGTGCCAGCAGCTCGCCGACAGGGGAAAGAGGCTACACCTTC
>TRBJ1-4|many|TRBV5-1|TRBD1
CASSSLSQGAGEKLFF
TGCGCCAGCAGTTCGTTATCCCAGGGGGCTGGTGAAAAACTGTTTTTT
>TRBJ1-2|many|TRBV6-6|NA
CASSRVDGYTF
TGTGCCAGCAGCCGGGTAGACGGCTACACCTTC
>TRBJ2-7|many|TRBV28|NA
CASRSNPGQPYEQYF
TGTGCCAGCAGAAGTAACCCTGGACAGCCCTACGAGCAGTACTTC
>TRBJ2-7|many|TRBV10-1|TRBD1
CASSERSGGHYEQYF
TGCGCCAGCAGTGAGAGGTCAGGGGGCCACTACGAGCAGTACTTC
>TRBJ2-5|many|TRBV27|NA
CASSAIRGGETQYF
TGTGCCAGCAGTGCAATCAGGGGCGGCGAGACCCAGTACTTC
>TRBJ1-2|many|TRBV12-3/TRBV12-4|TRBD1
CASSIIRQGANYGYTF
TGTGCCAGCAGTATCATTCGACAGGGGGCTAACTATGGCTACACCTTC
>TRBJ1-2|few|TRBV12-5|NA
CASGLGDFSYGYTF
TGTGCTAGTGGTTTGGGTGACTTCAGCTATGGCTACACCTTC
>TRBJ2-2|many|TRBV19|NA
CASRRPTNTGELFF
TGTGCCAGTAGACGACCGACAAACACCGGGGAGCTGTTTTTT
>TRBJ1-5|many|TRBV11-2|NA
CASSLSWGNQPQHF
TGTGCCAGCAGCTTATCTTGGGGAAATCAGCCCCAGCATTTT
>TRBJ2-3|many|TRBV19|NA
CASTPRDHPTDTQYF
TGTGCCAGTACCCCTCGGGACCACCCCACAGATACGCAGTATTTT
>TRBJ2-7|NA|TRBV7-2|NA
CASSSDDFYSYEQYF
TGTGCCAGCAGCTCAGACGACTTTTACTCCTACGAGCAGTACTTC
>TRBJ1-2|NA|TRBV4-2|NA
CASSLATVGNYGYTF
TGTGCCAGCAGCCTAGCGACAGTTGGGAACTATGGCTACACCTTC
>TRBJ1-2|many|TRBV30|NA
CAWSVLGDNGYTF
TGTGCCTGGAGTGTACTAGGGGATAATGGCTACACCTTC
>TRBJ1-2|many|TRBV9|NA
CASSVDGRTLGYTF
TGTGCCAGCAGCGTAGACGGACGTACTTTGGGCTACACCTTC
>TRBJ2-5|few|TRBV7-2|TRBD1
CASSPRTGQREETQYF
TGTGCCAGCAGCCCGCGGACAGGCCAGAGGGAAGAGACCCAGTACTTC
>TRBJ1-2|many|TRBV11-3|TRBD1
CASSFSQGHGYTF
TGTGCCAGCAGCTTTTCACAGGGGCATGGCTACACCTTC
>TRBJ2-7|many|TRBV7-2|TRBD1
CASSPGQGLMQYF
TGTGCCAGCAGCCCGGGACAGGGTTTAATGCAGTACTTC
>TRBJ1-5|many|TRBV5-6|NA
CASSLGQVNQPQHF
TGTGCCAGCAGCTTGGGCCAGGTAAATCAGCCCCAGCATTTT
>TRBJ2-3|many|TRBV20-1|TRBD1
CSARRQGGTDTQYF
TGCAGTGCTAGAAGACAGGGGGGGACAGATACGCAGTATTTT
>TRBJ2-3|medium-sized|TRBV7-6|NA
CASSLKQATDTQYF
TGTGCCAGCAGCTTAAAGCAGGCCACAGATACGCAGTATTTT
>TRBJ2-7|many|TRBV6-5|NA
CASSYSASSYEQYF
TGTGCCAGCAGTTACTCAGCCAGTTCCTACGAGCAGTACTTC
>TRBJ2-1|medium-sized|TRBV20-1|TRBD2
CSARGLVLGRSEQFF
TGCAGTGCTAGGGGACTAGTTTTGGGACGTTCTGAGCAGTTCTTC
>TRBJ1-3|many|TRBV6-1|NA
CASHPIYSGNTIYF
TGTGCCAGCCACCCCATTTACTCTGGAAACACCATATATTTT
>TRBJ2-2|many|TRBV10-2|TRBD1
CASSGQGAWTGELFF
TGCGCCAGCAGTGGACAGGGGGCTTGGACCGGGGAGCTGTTTTTT
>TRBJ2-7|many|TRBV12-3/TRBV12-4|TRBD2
CASSAGTNAPLSYEQYF
TGTGCCAGCAGTGCTGGGACTAACGCCCCCCTCTCCTACGAGCAGTACTTC
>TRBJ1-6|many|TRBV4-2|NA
CASSQDLRQGGSPLHF
TGTGCCAGCAGCCAAGATTTGAGGCAGGGAGGCTCACCCCTCCACTTT
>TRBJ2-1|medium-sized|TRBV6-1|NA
CASSEALTVDEQFF
TGTGCCAGCAGTGAAGCGCTTACGGTAGATGAGCAGTTCTTC
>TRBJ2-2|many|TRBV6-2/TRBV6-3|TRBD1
CASSFGTAYTGELFF
TGTGCCAGCAGTTTCGGGACAGCTTACACCGGGGAGCTGTTTTTT